This is a list of T cell receptor beta chains from one sample in a study of shared clonotypes between healthy human individuals. Clones were sequenced by immunoSEQ multiplex PCR, and TCRdb holds only the in-frame ones, with some missing. The sample has about 1 million clones; around 74% are singletons. Sequenced: memory CD4+ T cells sorted from blood. The receptors derive from a man between 18 and 35 years old in good health. Both conserved end residues are part of each CDR3. Fields, in order: J gene, clone size, V gene, D gene, CDR3 protein, CDR3 DNA. The D gene is left open where the match is weak. Size is stated for part of the rows, as once, few or many counts, or as a class when the clone is expanded.

TRBJ1-5	-	TRBV10-3	TRBD1	CATGGTGDHQPQHF	TGTGCCACGGGCGGGACAGGGGACCATCAGCCCCAGCATTTT
TRBJ1-1	once	TRBV4-2	-	CASSQDKVRQNTEAFF	TGTGCCAGCAGCCAAGATAAGGTCAGGCAGAACACTGAAGCTTTCTTT
TRBJ1-2	-	TRBV5-4	-	CASRALGGIYGYTF	TGTGCCAGCAGGGCTCTGGGGGGCATCTATGGCTACACCTTC
TRBJ2-4	-	TRBV4-1	-	CASSQDRGEVGKNIQYF	TGCGCCAGCAGCCAAGATCGGGGCGAGGTAGGAAAAAACATTCAGTACTTC
TRBJ1-2	-	TRBV7-2	-	CASSLEGYGYTF	TGTGCCAGCAGCCTAGAGGGCTATGGCTACACCTTC
TRBJ2-7	-	TRBV4-3	-	CASSQDIRVGGYEQYF	TGCGCCAGCAGCCAAGATATCCGAGTAGGTGGTTACGAGCAGTACTTC
TRBJ1-5	-	TRBV6-6	-	CASRPKGRLLQHF	TGTGCCAGCAGGCCCAAGGGCAGACTCCTCCAGCATTTT
TRBJ1-1	few	TRBV9	-	CASSVGAFLTEAFF	TGTGCCAGCAGCGTTGGGGCGTTCCTCACTGAAGCTTTCTTT
TRBJ1-3	-	TRBV30	-	CAWRRTGRSGNTIYF	TGTGCCTGGAGGAGGACGGGGCGCTCTGGAAACACCATATATTTT
TRBJ2-6	once	TRBV18	TRBD2	CASSPLTSGMAGANVLTF	TGTGCCAGCTCACCGTTGACTAGCGGGATGGCTGGGGCCAACGTCCTGACTTTC
TRBJ2-1	-	TRBV9	-	CASSLMDNEQFF	TGTGCCAGCAGCCTGATGGACAATGAGCAGTTCTTC
TRBJ2-5	-	TRBV11-2	TRBD2	CASSVGGGNQETQYF	TGTGCCAGCAGCGTTGGGGGAGGGAACCAAGAGACCCAGTACTTC
TRBJ1-2	once	TRBV18	-	CASSPANLAGGGYGYTF	TGTGCCAGCTCACCCGCCAACCTCGCGGGTGGGGGCTATGGCTACACCTTC
TRBJ2-2	few	TRBV5-4	-	CASSLRNTGELFF	TGTGCCAGCAGCTTGCGGAACACCGGGGAGCTGTTTTTT
TRBJ1-5	-	TRBV19	-	CASSMWRGQPQHF	TGTGCCAGTAGTATGTGGAGAGGTCAGCCCCAGCATTTT
TRBJ1-1	-	TRBV2	-	CASSIMGRMNTEAFF	TGTGCCAGCAGTATCATGGGACGGATGAACACTGAAGCTTTCTTT
TRBJ1-1	-	TRBV19	-	CASSLFGMGLWEAFF	TGTGCCAGTAGTTTGTTTGGGATGGGCCTTTGGGAAGCTTTCTTT
TRBJ1-1	-	TRBV6-1	-	CASSEGDSAGTEAFF	TGTGCCAGCAGTGAAGGGGACTCCGCGGGCACTGAAGCTTTCTTT
TRBJ1-1	-	TRBV27	-	CASSLSATVNTEAFF	TGTGCCAGCAGTTTATCCGCGACGGTAAACACTGAAGCTTTCTTT
TRBJ1-4	-	TRBV6-1	TRBD1	CASNDRGPGKLFF	TGTGCCAGCAATGACAGGGGGCCAGGAAAACTGTTTTTT
TRBJ2-5	-	TRBV4-3	-	CASSLSYQETQYF	TGCGCCAGCAGCCTCAGTTACCAAGAGACCCAGTACTTC
TRBJ1-1	-	TRBV19	-	CASSTNLNTEAFF	TGTGCCAGTAGTACAAACTTGAACACTGAAGCTTTCTTT
TRBJ1-1	once	TRBV29-1	-	CSVEDLQNTEAFF	TGCAGCGTTGAAGATCTTCAGAACACTGAAGCTTTCTTT
TRBJ2-5	-	TRBV7-2	-	CASSLAGAGIETQYF	TGTGCCAGCAGCTTAGCGGGGGCAGGTATCGAGACCCAGTACTTC
TRBJ2-7	-	TRBV9	-	CASSVAGSGSYEQYF	TGTGCCAGCAGCGTAGCTGGCAGCGGCTCCTACGAGCAGTACTTC
TRBJ2-3	-	TRBV5-1	TRBD2	CASSLSGGGDTQYF	TGCGCCAGCAGCTTGTCGGGGGGAGGAGATACGCAGTATTTT
TRBJ2-1	-	TRBV6-1	-	CASSGSSPGYNEQFF	TGTGCCAGCAGTGGTTCATCTCCGGGTTACAATGAGCAGTTCTTC
TRBJ1-5	-	TRBV6-1	TRBD1	CASSDGQGSNQPQHF	TGTGCCAGCAGTGACGGACAGGGCAGCAATCAGCCCCAGCATTTT
TRBJ1-1	-	TRBV5-6	-	CASSRGQKNTEAFF	TGTGCCAGCAGCCGAGGACAGAAAAACACTGAAGCTTTCTTT
TRBJ2-7	once	TRBV2	-	CASSRGRDYYEQYF	TGTGCCAGCAGCAGGGGGAGGGATTATTACGAGCAGTACTTC
TRBJ2-7	-	TRBV18	-	CASSPGVVELYEQYF	TGTGCCAGCTCACCTGGGGTCGTCGAACTCTACGAGCAGTACTTC
TRBJ2-2	-	TRBV9	TRBD1	CASSVGDRDTGELFF	TGTGCCAGCAGCGTCGGGGACAGGGACACCGGGGAGCTGTTTTTT
TRBJ1-5	-	TRBV2	-	CASSLGRGGNQPQHF	TGTGCCAGCAGTCTAGGGAGGGGGGGCAATCAGCCCCAGCATTTT
TRBJ2-7	-	TRBV19	TRBD1	CASPDRGDYEQYF	TGTGCCAGTCCGGACAGGGGAGACTACGAGCAGTACTTC
TRBJ2-1	-	TRBV5-1	-	CASSYMGNEQFF	TGCGCCAGCAGCTACATGGGTAATGAGCAGTTCTTC
TRBJ1-5	-	TRBV5-1	-	CASSTTGLPNQPQHF	TGCGCCAGCAGCACAACGGGGCTTCCCAATCAGCCCCAGCATTTT
TRBJ2-4	-	TRBV7-3	-	CASSLGRVPNIQYF	TGTGCCAGCAGCTTAGGGCGGGTGCCCAACATTCAGTACTTC
TRBJ2-2	-	TRBV19	TRBD1	CASTSGTGVTGELFF	TGTGCCAGTACCTCCGGGACAGGGGTCACCGGGGAGCTGTTTTTT
TRBJ2-2	-	TRBV2	-	CASSLTANTGELFF	TGTGCCAGCAGTTTGACAGCGAACACCGGGGAGCTGTTTTTT
TRBJ1-1	-	TRBV6-5	-	CASTTKLGGVGEAFF	TGTGCCAGCACCACCAAATTGGGAGGAGTAGGTGAAGCTTTCTTT
TRBJ2-7	few	TRBV11-1	-	CASSVGTPSYEQYF	TGTGCCAGCAGCGTCGGGACACCATCCTACGAGCAGTACTTC
TRBJ2-7	-	TRBV30	TRBD2	CAWMGLAGHEQYF	TGTGCCTGGATGGGACTAGCGGGACACGAGCAGTACTTC
TRBJ2-1	-	TRBV9	TRBD2	CASSVGEGNYNEQFF	TGTGCCAGCAGCGTAGGGGAGGGAAACTACAATGAGCAGTTCTTC
TRBJ1-2	few	TRBV7-8	-	CASSLGQIGYGYTF	TGTGCCAGCAGCTTAGGACAGATTGGCTATGGCTACACCTTC
TRBJ1-5	-	TRBV15	-	CATSRDRREPQHF	TGTGCCACCAGCAGAGATCGTAGAGAGCCCCAGCATTTT
TRBJ1-2	-	TRBV11-2	-	CASSHSGEHYGYTF	TGTGCCAGCAGCCATTCAGGGGAACACTATGGCTACACCTTC